This passage covers 5 T cell receptor beta chains from one sample sequenced in a study of graft-versus-host responses after intestinal transplantation. Here immunoSEQ multiplex PCR was the method, and the copy in TCRdb shows in-frame clones only, minus some. The repertoire holds over 15,000 clones, with roughly 86% as singletons. The sample in question was PBMCs, obtained 220 to 240 days after intestinal transplant. The receptors derive from a human patient who received an intestinal transplant, so some T cells may come from the graft donor.

The gene calls are TRBV5-5 and TRBJ1-2; 9 nucleotides agree with TRBD1. V gave up 4 bases and J gave up 3 bases; unmatched junction bases: 10. Germline CDR1 reads SGHKS; CDR2 reads YYEKEE (reference sequence). CDR3 length: 16 residues. The CDR3 loop reads CASSAGTGRGDYGYTF. The DNA of the CDR3 is TGTGCCAGCAGCGCCGGGACAGGGAGGGGAGACTATGGCTACACCTTC.

V and J are TRBV7-9 and TRBJ1-2; 8 bases match TRBD1. V lost 6 bases and J lost 4; bases outside the gene matches: 13. Germline V gene lookup returns CDR1 SEHNR and CDR2 FQNEAQ (reference sequence). The CDR3 totals 16 residues. The CDR3 bases are TGTGCCAGCAGGTCGGATTGGGGACAGGACGTCTATGGCTACACCTTC. It specifies CASRSDWGQDVYGYTF.

This chain uses TRBV6-6 with TRBJ1-1; D perhaps matches TRBD1 (6 bases). This CDR3 has 15 amino acids. The germline V gene has CDR1 MNHNY and CDR2 SVGAGI (reference sequence). Trimming pared 4 bases from V and 3 bases from J, leaving 15 bases between. CDR3 DNA sequence: TGTGCCAGCAGTTCGCGTTGGGGGGCCGACACTGAAGCTTTCTTT. Amino acid sequence: CASSSRWGADTEAFF.

The gene calls are TRBV27 and TRBJ2-5; tentatively, D is TRBD2 (5 bases). Trimming cost V 1 base and J 5 bases, with 11 bases left between them. This CDR3 comprises 14 residues. Germline V gives CDR1 MNHEY, CDR2 SMNVEV (reference sequence). The CDR3 spells CASSLLTSGETQYF. CDR3 sequence (DNA): TGTGCCAGCAGTTTATTAACTAGTGGTGAGACCCAGTACTTC.

The chain employs TRBV6-4 and TRBJ2-3, with 11 nucleotides matching TRBD2. The CDR3 extends over 16 amino acids. Unmatched junction bases numbered 1, after V lost 2 bases and J lost 0 bases. Germline V lookup: CDR1 MRHNA, CDR2 SNTAGT. The CDR3 DNA follows: TGTGCCAGCAGTGACACTAGCGGGGGTAGCACAGATACGCAGTATTTT. Its translation: CASSDTSGGSTDTQYF.